This T cell receptor beta chain was obtained from a study of T cell responses to AZD1222 COVID-19 vaccine. With 1 base removed from V and 3 bases from J, the gap between germline ends came to 2 bases. The CDR3 has 12 amino acids. CDR1 and CDR2 from the germline V gene are SNHLY and FYNNEI. The table lists this clone with a count of one. Libraries were prepared by immunoSEQ multiplex PCR; TCRdb keeps only in-frame clonotypes and omits some of them. The data hold 90,000 to 100,000 clones, with about 85% observed a single time. V is TRBV2 and J is TRBJ2-3; D remains unclear. Specimen: peripheral blood, collected on day 0 of AZD1222 vaccination. This receptor was taken from an adult in good health. CDR3 sequence: CASSEETDTQYF. Written as DNA, the CDR3 is TGTGCCAGCAGTGAAGAGACAGATACGCAGTATTTT.